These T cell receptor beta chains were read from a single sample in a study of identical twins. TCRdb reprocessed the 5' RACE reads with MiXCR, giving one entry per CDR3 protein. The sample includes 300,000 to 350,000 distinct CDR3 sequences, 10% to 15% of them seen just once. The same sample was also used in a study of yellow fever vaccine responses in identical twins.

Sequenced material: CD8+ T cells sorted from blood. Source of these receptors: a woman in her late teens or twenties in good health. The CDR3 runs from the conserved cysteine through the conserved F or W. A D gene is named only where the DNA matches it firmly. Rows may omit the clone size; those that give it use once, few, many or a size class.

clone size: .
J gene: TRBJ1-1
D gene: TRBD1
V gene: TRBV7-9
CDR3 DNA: TGTGCCAGCAGCCCTCGGGACAGGGACGTCACTGAAGCTTTCTTT
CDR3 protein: CASSPRDRDVTEAFF

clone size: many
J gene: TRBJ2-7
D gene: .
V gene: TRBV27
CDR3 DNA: TGTGCCAGCAGTTTTCTCGGGAGCTCCTACGAGCAGTACTTC
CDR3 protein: CASSFLGSSYEQYF

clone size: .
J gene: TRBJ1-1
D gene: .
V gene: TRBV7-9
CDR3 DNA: TGTGCCAGCAGCTCCGTAAACACTGAAGCTTTCTTT
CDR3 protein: CASSSVNTEAFF

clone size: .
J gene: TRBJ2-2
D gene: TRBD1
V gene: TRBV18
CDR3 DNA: TGTGCCAGCTCACCACCCGGACAGGGGGCTTACACCGGGGAGCTGTTTTTT
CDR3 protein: CASSPPGQGAYTGELFF

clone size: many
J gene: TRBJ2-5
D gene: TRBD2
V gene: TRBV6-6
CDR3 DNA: TGTGCCAGCAGCTACCGGGGGGGGGAAGAGACCCAGTACTTC
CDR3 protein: CASSYRGGEETQYF

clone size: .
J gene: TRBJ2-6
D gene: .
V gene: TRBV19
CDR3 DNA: TGTGCCAGTAGTTCGGTCTCTGGGGCCAACGTCCTGACTTTC
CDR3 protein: CASSSVSGANVLTF

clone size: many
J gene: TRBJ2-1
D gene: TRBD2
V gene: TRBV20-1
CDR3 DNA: TGCAGTGTAGGACGAGCGGGGCACAATGAGCAGTTCTTC
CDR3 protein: CSVGRAGHNEQFF

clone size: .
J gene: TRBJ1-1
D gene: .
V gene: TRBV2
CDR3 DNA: TGTGCCAGCAGTGAAGTGGGCACGATTGAAGCTTTCTTT
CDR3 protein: CASSEVGTIEAFF

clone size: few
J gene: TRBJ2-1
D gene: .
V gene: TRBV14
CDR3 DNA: TGTGCCAGCAGCCAAGGAACTACCCCCTACAATGAGCAGTTCTTC
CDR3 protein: CASSQGTTPYNEQFF

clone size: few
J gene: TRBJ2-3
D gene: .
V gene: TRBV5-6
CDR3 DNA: TGTGCCAGCAGCTTGTGGGGGGGCGGCACAGATACGCAGTATTTT
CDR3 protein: CASSLWGGGTDTQYF

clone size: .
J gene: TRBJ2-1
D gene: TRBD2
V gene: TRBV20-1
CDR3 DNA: TGCAGTGCTCAAGGACTAGCGGGATCCCTGGCTTGGGGTGGTGAGCAGTTCTTC
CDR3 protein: CSAQGLAGSLAWGGEQFF

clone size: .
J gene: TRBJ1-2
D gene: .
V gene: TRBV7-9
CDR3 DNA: TGTGCCAGCAGCTTGCCCCCCGCCAGGGTTTATGGCTACACCTTC
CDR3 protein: CASSLPPARVYGYTF

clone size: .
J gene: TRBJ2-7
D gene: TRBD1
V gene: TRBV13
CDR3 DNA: TGTGCCAGCAGTCCAGGGACAGGGCTGATCTACGAGCAGTACTTC
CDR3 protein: CASSPGTGLIYEQYF

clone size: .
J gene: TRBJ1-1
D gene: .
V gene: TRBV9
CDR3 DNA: TGTGCCAGCAGCCGACAGGAGACTGAAGCTTTCTTT
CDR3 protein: CASSRQETEAFF

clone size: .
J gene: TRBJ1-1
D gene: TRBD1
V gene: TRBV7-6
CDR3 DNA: TGTGCCAGCAGCCCCGGGACAGGAGTTTATGTGAAGAACACTGAAGCTTTCTTT
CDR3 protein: CASSPGTGVYVKNTEAFF

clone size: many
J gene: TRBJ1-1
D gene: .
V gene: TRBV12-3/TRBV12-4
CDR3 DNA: TGTGCCAGCAAATTAGGGGTTACCACTGAAGCTTTCTTT
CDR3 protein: CASKLGVTTEAFF

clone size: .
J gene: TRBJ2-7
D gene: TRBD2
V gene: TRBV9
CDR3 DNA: TGTGCCAGCAGCGTAGAAGCGGGAGTCTCCTACGAGCAGTACTTC
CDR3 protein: CASSVEAGVSYEQYF

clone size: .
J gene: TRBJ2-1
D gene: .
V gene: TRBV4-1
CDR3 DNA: TGCGCCAGCAGCCTTCGCGAGGCAGGGGCCCGAGGCAATGAGCAGTTCTTC
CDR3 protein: CASSLREAGARGNEQFF

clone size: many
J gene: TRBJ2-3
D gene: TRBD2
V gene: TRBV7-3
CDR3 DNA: TGTGCCAGCAGCCTTAGCGGGAGGGCGGCAGATACGCAGTATTTT
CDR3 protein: CASSLSGRAADTQYF

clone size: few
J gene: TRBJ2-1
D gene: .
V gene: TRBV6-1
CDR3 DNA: TGTGCCAGCAGTGAAGCTAGGGGAGGGGGCAATGAGCAGTTCTTC
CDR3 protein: CASSEARGGGNEQFF

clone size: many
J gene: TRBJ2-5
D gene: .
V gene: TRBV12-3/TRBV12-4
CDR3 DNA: TGTGCCAGCAGTTTAGGGACTGCTCATCAAGAGACCCAGTACTTC
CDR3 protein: CASSLGTAHQETQYF

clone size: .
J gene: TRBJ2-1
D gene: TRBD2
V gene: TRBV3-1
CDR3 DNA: TGTGTCAGCAGCCAAGATGTCGGGAGGAGGGGCAATGAGCAGTTCTTC
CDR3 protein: CVSSQDVGRRGNEQFF

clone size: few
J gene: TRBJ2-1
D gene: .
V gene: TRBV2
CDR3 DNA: TGTGCCAGCAGAGACAGGATCTATGAGCAGTTCTTC
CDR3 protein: CASRDRIYEQFF

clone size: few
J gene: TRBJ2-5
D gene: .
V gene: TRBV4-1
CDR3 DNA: TGCGCCAGCAGCCAAGACATGGAGACCCAGTACTTC
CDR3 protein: CASSQDMETQYF

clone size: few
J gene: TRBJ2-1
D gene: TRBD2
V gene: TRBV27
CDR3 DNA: TGTGCCAGCACTCACCCAGCGGGAGTCTTCTCCTACAATGAGCAGTTCTTC
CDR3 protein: CASTHPAGVFSYNEQFF

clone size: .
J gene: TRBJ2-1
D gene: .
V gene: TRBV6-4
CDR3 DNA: TGTGCCAGCAGTGATGGAAGTGAGCAGTTCTTC
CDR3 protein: CASSDGSEQFF

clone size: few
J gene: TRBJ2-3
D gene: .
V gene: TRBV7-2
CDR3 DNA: TGTGCCAGCAGCTTAGAGACACTCACAGATACGCAGTATTTT
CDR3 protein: CASSLETLTDTQYF

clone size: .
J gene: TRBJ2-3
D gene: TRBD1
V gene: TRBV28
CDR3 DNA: TGTGCCAGCAGTTGGACAGGGGCGGGTGGAGATACGCAGTATTTT
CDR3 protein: CASSWTGAGGDTQYF

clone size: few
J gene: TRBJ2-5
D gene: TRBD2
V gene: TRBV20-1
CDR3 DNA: TGCAGTGCTCGGATGGGGGGGACTAGCGGGGGCCTACAAGAGACCCAGTACTTC
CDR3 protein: CSARMGGTSGGLQETQYF

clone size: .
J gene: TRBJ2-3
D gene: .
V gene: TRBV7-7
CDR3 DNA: TGTGCCAGCAGCGACCGCGGGGGCAGCACGCAGTATTTT
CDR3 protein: CASSDRGGSTQYF

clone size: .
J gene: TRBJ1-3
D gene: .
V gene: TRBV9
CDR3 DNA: TGTGCCAGCAGCCATGGGTTGGACTCTGGAAACACCATATATTTT
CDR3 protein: CASSHGLDSGNTIYF

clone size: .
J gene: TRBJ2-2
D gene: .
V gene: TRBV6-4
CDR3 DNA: TGTGCCAGCAGTGACTCGGCACTAGGGCCCGGGGAGCTGTTTTTT
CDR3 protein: CASSDSALGPGELFF

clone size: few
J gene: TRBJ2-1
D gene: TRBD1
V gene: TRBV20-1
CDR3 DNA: TGCAGTGTGGGGACAGGGGACCTTGAGCAGTTCTTC
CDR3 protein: CSVGTGDLEQFF

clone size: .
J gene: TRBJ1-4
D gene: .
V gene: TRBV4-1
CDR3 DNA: TGCGCCAGCAGCCCCGACTCCACCTATAATGAAAAACTGTTTTTT
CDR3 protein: CASSPDSTYNEKLFF

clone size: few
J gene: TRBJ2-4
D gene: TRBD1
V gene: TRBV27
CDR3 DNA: TGTGCCAGCAGTTTAGCCAGGGGGAACATTCAGTACTTC
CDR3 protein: CASSLARGNIQYF

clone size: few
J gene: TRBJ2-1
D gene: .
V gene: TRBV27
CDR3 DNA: TGTGCCAGCAGGAAAGCCAGACCTGACAATGAGCAGTTCTTC
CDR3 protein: CASRKARPDNEQFF

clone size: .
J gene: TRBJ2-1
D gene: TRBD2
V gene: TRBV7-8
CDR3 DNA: TGTGCCAGCAGCTCCCTGAGCGGGAGGGCGAAGGGTGAGCAGTTCTTC
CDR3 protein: CASSSLSGRAKGEQFF

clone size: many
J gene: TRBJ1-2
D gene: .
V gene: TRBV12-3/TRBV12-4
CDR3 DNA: TGTGCCAGCAGTTTGGGGGGGCTGGCCTATGGCTACACCTTC
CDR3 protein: CASSLGGLAYGYTF

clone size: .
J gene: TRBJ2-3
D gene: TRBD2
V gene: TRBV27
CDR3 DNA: TGTGCCGCCTCCCCGGGCCTAGCGGCGGATACGCAGTATTTT
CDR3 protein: CAASPGLAADTQYF

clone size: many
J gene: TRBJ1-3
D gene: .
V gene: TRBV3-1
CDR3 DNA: TGTGCCAGCAGCACCTCGCCAGGGTCTGGAAACACCATATATTTT
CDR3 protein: CASSTSPGSGNTIYF

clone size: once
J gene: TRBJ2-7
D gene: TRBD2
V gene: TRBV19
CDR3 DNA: TGTGCCAGTAGTATCGCAGCGGGAAGCTCCTACGAGCAGTACTTC
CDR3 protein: CASSIAAGSSYEQYF

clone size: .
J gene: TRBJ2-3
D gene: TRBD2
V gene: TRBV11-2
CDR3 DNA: TGTGCCAGCAGCCCGTTAGCGGGGGGCGGCACAGATACGCAGTATTTT
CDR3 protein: CASSPLAGGGTDTQYF

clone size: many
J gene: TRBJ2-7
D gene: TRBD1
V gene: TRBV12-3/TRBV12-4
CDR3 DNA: TGTGCCAGCAACGACAGGGCCATATTCCCCTACGAGCAGTACTTC
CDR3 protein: CASNDRAIFPYEQYF

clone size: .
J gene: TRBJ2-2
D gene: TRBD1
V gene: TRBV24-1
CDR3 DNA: TGTGCCACCAGTGACTGGACAGGGGGCGCCCGGACCGGGGAGCTGTTTTTT
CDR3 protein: CATSDWTGGARTGELFF

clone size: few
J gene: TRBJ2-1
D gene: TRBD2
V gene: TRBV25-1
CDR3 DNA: TGTGCCAGCAGAGCCACTCCCGGGACTAGCGGGAGGCCCCCCTACAATGAGCAGTTCTTC
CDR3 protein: CASRATPGTSGRPPYNEQFF

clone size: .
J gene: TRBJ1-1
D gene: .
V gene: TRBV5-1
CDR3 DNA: TGCGCCAGCAGCTTAGCAGGCATCATGAACACTGAAGCTTTCTTT
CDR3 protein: CASSLAGIMNTEAFF

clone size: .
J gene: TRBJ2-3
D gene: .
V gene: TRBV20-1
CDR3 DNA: TGCAGTGCTTTTCCCTTATCGGAGGGAATAGATACGCAGTATTTT
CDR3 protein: CSAFPLSEGIDTQYF

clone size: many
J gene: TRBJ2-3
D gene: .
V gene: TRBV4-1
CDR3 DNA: TGCGCCAGCAGCCCCCGTAGGGACCATCCTAGCACAGATACGCAGTATTTT
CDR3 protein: CASSPRRDHPSTDTQYF

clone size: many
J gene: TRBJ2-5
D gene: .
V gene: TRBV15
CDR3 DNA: TGTGCCACCAGCACTGATCATAAAAAAGTGGTGGAGACCCAGTACTTC
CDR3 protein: CATSTDHKKVVETQYF

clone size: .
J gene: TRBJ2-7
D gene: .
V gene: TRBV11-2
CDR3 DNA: TGTGCCAGCAGCTTATTAAACTCGCAGGGTAGAGCCTCCTACGAGCAGTACTTC
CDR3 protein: CASSLLNSQGRASYEQYF

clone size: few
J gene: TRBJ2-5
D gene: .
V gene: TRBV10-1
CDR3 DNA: TGCGCCAGCAGCGGATCCTCACAGGGCCGGGAGGAGACCCAGTACTTC
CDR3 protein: CASSGSSQGREETQYF

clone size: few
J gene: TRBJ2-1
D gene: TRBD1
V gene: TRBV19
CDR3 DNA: TGTGCCAGGGGACAGGGATGTAGAGATGAGCAGTTCTTC
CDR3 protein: CARGQGCRDEQFF

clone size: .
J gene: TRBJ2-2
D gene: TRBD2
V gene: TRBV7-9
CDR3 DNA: TGTGCCAGCAGCTTAAATCCTAGCGGGAACACCGGGGAGCTGTTTTTT
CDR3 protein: CASSLNPSGNTGELFF